The following is a T cell receptor beta chain sequence with its context. This clonotype was recorded at least ten times. Its target antigen remains unknown. Per-nucleotide qualities are absent, and no much larger clonotype sits a single base away. V was cut back by 7 bases and J by 2 bases, leaving a gap of 14 bases between them. The CDR3 goes from the cysteine to the phenylalanine over 14 residues. Only the CDR3 DNA is retained, 42 bases long and in frame from the first base. Set within a cohort of healthcare workers in London, UK, this nested case-control study involved weekly PCR testing of nasopharyngeal swabs along with blood sampling. Healthcare workers were recruited between 23 and 31 March 2020, during the week of the UK lockdown, and were followed weekly for up to about 16 weeks. The library was built by means of 5' RACE. This sample was sequenced with a NextSeq 500. In the TCR library protocol, unique molecular identifiers were attached to individual cDNA molecules to correct for PCR bias and sequencing error. Both TCR alpha and beta chains were sequenced, and tight co-correlation was observed between alpha and beta sequence abundances in each sample. In the original analysis: Decombinator V4 was used to perform V gene, J gene and CDR3 annotation of TCR sequences. Expanded TCRs were defined as changing significantly between any two time points under a Poisson model with p below 0.0001. TCR abundances were normalised to the total number of TCRs sequenced in each sample and reported as counts per million. TRAV1-2 paired with TRAJ12, TRAJ20 or TRAJ33 defined MAIT TCRs, while TRAV10 paired with TRAJ18 defined iNKT TCRs. VDJdb, accessed 1 November 2021, was searched for CMV, EBV and SARS-CoV-2 annotated TCRs, excluding TCRs annotated for multiple antigens. Starting from the raw public reads, TCRdb applied fastp trimming at Q25, assembled clones with MiXCR and retained in-frame beta chains. Entries that share a CDR3 protein sequence are merged under the most common genes and DNA. TCRdb, not the original authors, processed these V and J calls. The sample table holds 30,000 to 40,000 distinct CDR3 sequences, of which more than 4.5% were seen once. The ten largest clones add up to 5% to 6.5% of the sample.

This specimen belongs to a study of early T cells in non-severe SARS-CoV-2 infection (dated by TCRdb to 2020 to 2023). In terms of the full investigation: TCR sequencing used bulk RNA from unsorted whole blood, so alpha and beta chains could not be paired.

On the study overall, not on this receptor specifically: VDJdb matching was skewed toward anti-spike CD8 responses and likely underestimated virus-specific expansions, missing private and CD4 specificities.

This sequence uses TRBV12-3 or TRBV12-4 and TRBJ1-1; a confident D gene designation cannot be given. The sequence was obtained from an adult who was a healthcare worker with PCR-confirmed SARS-CoV-2 infection or an uninfected control (not recorded which). The sequencing input was whole blood. The CDR3 protein: CASISAGSNTEAFF. In nucleotide form, the sequence is TGTGCCAGCATTTCCGCAGGATCTAACACTGAAGCTTTCTTT.